This T cell receptor (beta chain) was identified in a study of T cell responses to AZD1222 COVID-19 vaccine. Study-level points and caveats: Sampled repertoires all dated from after the peak T cell response. A reported finding is that nearly half of spike-specific TCRs target unmutated variant regions. A mostly white British donor set with more females was recruited, and clonal diversity was possibly underestimated. Baseline seropositivity occurred in only a handful of AZD1222 recipients.

The table lists this clone with a few counts. Its specificity is unknown. Method: immunoSEQ multiplex PCR; TCRdb's copy keeps in-frame clones and lacks some. The repertoire has 140,000 to 150,000 clones, about 86% of them found once; the top ten carry 5% to 6%. This CDR3 region has 14 residues. V was trimmed by 5 bases and J by 5 bases, leaving 16 bases between them. Per the germline V gene, CDR1 is LNHDA and CDR2 is SQIVND (reference sequence). The chain combines TRBV19 with TRBJ2-7; the D gene is possibly TRBD2 (6 bases). The sample consisted of peripheral blood, taken 28 days after the second AZD1222 dose. The source of this sequence is an adult who received the AZD1222 COVID-19 vaccine. CDR3 in amino acids: CASSAGWGVNEQYF. The CDR3 DNA is TGTGCCAGTAGTGCCGGTTGGGGGGTCAACGAGCAGTACTTC.